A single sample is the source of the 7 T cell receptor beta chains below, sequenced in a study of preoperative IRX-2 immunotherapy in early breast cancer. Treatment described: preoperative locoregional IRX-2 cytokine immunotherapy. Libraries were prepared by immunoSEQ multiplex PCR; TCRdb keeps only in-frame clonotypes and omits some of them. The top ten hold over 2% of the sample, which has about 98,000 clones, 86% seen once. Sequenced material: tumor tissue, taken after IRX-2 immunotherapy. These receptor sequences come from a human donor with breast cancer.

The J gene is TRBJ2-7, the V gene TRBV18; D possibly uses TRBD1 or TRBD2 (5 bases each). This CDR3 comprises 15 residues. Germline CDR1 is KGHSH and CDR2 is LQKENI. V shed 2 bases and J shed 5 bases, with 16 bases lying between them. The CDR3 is CASSPGAGIPHEQYF. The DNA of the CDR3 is TGTGCCAGCTCACCAGGGGCCGGGATCCCCCACGAGCAGTACTTC.

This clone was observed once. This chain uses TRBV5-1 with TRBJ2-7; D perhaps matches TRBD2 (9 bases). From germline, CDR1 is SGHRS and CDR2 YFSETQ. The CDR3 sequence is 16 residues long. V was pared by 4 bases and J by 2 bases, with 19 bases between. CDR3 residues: CASSAQGAGGPYEQYF. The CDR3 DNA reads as TGCGCCAGCAGCGCCCAGGGGGCGGGAGGGCCCTACGAGCAGTACTTC.

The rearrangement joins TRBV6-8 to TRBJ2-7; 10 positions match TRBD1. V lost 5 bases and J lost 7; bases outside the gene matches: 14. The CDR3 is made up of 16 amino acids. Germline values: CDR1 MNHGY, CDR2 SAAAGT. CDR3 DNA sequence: TGTGCCAGCAGTGTCCGGAGACAGGGGGCGAGGAGGGAGCAGTACTTC. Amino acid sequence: CASSVRRQGARREQYF.

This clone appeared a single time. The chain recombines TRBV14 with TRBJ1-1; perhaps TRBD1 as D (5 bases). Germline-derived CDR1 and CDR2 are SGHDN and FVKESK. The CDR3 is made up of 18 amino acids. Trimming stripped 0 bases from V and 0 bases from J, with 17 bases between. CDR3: CASSQDGFRVTMNTEAFF. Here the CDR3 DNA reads TGTGCCAGCAGCCAAGACGGGTTCAGGGTTACTATGAACACTGAAGCTTTCTTT. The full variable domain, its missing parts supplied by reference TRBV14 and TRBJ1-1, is EAGVTQFPSHSVIEKGQTVTLRCDPISGHDNLYWYRRVMGKEIKFLLHFVKESKQDESGMPNNRFLAERTGGTYSTLKVQPAELEDSGVYFCASSQDGFRVTMNTEAFFGQGTRLTVV.

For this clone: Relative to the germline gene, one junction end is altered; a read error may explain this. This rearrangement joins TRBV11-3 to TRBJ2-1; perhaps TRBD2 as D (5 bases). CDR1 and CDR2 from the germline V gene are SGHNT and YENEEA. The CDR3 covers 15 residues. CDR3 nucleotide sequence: TGTGCCAGCAGTTTAGAGATCGGGGTTTACAATGAGCAGTTCTTC. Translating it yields CASSLEIGVYNEQFF.

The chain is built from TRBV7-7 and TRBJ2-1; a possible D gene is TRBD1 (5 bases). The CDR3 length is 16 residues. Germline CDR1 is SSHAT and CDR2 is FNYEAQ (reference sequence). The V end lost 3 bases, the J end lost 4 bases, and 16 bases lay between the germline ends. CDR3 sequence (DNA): TGTGCCAGCAGCTTCCGGGCGTCAGGGTTATACAATGAGCAGTTCTTC. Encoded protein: CASSFRASGLYNEQFF. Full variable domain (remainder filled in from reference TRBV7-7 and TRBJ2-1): GAGVSQSPRYKVTKRGQDVTLRCDPISSHATLYWYQQALGQGPEFLTYFNYEAQPDKSGLPSDRFSAERPEGSISTLTIQRTEQRDSAMYRCASSFRASGLYNEQFFGPGTRLTVL.

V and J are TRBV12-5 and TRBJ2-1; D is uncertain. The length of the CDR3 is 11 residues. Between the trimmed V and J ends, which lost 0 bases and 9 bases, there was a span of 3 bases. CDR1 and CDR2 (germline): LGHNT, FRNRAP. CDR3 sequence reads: CASGLVAEQFF. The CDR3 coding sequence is TGTGCTAGTGGTTTGGTGGCTGAGCAGTTCTTC.